This paragraph covers one TCR beta chain sequence. TCRdb's copy holds only in-frame clones and misses some; the assay was immunoSEQ multiplex PCR. The sample yields approximately 97,000 clones, 75% to 95% seen once. The sample comes from a study of T cell changes during pregnancy in multiple sclerosis. The germline gives CDR1 MNHEY, CDR2 SMNVEV (reference sequence). The CDR3 is 13 amino acids. Trimming removed 4 bases from V and 8 bases from J; junction bases left unmatched: 3. The sample was peripheral blood, taken in the second trimester of pregnancy. The sequence derives from a female donor in good health, enrolled as a control in a pregnancy study. The chain is built from TRBV27 and TRBJ2-1; 9 positions agree with TRBD2. CDR3 in DNA: TGTGCCAGCAGTTCGGGACTAGCAGATGAGCAGTTCTTC. This translates into CASSSGLADEQFF.